This passage covers 22 T cell receptor beta chains from one sample sequenced in a study of T cell responses to AZD1222 COVID-19 vaccine. The protocol was immunoSEQ multiplex PCR, while the TCRdb copy is restricted to in-frame clones and leaves out a portion. The data show about 60,000 clones, with about 74% seen just once and under 4.5% held by the top ten. This material consisted of peripheral blood, taken 28 days after the second AZD1222 dose. All receptors derive from an adult who received the AZD1222 COVID-19 vaccine.

The CDR3 here is CASSSSGTSYEQYF. The CDR3 nucleotides read TGTGCCAGCAGCTCTTCCGGGACCTCCTACGAGCAGTACTTC. V and J are TRBV11-2 and TRBJ2-7; D possibly matches TRBD1 or TRBD2 (5 bases each). V lost 4 bases and J lost 0, with 10 bases in between. Per germline, CDR1 SGHAT and CDR2 FQNNGV. This CDR3 region has 14 residues.

The chain employs TRBV5-6 and TRBJ2-1; D remains unclear. The CDR3 totals 13 residues. Trimming pared 2 bases from V and 4 bases from J, leaving 7 bases between. CDR1 and CDR2 from the germline V gene are SGHDT and YYEEEE. DNA for the CDR3: TGTGCCAGCAGCTTTGGTCGGTACAATGAGCAGTTCTTC. Translated: CASSFGRYNEQFF.

The chain combines TRBV7-9 with TRBJ1-2, with 7 bases lining up with TRBD1. Germline V gives CDR1 SEHNR, CDR2 FQNEAQ (reference sequence). Trimming removed 2 bases from V and 4 bases from J; junction bases left unmatched: 7. The CDR3 has 15 residues. This chain's CDR3 is CASSLTGRGTYGYTF. As DNA, the CDR3 is TGTGCCAGCAGCTTAACGGGCAGGGGGACCTATGGCTACACCTTC.

The chain links TRBV7-3 to TRBJ2-1, with 9 bases aligning to TRBD2. The CDR3 contains 14 residues. Germline V gene data show CDR1 as SGHTA and CDR2 as FQGTGA. The J segment lost 6 bases and the V segment lost 4 bases, leaving 4 bases of the junction unmatched. DNA for the CDR3: TGTGCCAGCAGCTCCCCTAGCGGGGCCAATGAGCAGTTCTTC. This encodes CASSSPSGANEQFF.

V gene TRBV5-6 combines with J gene TRBJ1-1; D not resolved. Germline V lookup: CDR1 SGHDT, CDR2 YYEEEE. V was clipped by 2 bases and J by 8 bases, with 7 bases between them. This CDR3 has 11 amino acids. The CDR3: CASSFRSEAFF. The CDR3 DNA sequence: TGTGCCAGCAGCTTTCGTTCAGAAGCTTTCTTT.

This rearrangement joins TRBV28 to TRBJ2-1, with TRBD1 matching 9 bases. The CDR3 has 15 amino acids. The V and J ends lost 8 bases and 9 bases, in that order; junction bases with no gene match: 14. Per germline, CDR1 MDHEN and CDR2 SYDVKM. CDR3 sequence (DNA): TGTGCCAGCGGACATCCGGGGACAGGGAGAAGTGAGCAGTTCTTC. Protein: CASGHPGTGRSEQFF.

The chain recombines TRBV7-9 with TRBJ1-4; D remains unclear. Germline V lookup: CDR1 SEHNR, CDR2 FQNEAQ (reference sequence). The V end lost 5 bases, the J end lost 0 bases, and 13 bases lay between the germline ends. The CDR3 has 16 amino acids. The DNA of the CDR3 is TGTGCCAGCAGCCTAAGCTTACTCGCAACTAATGAAAAACTGTTTTTT. Translation: CASSLSLLATNEKLFF.

This clone was recorded only once. This sequence joins TRBV5-6 and TRBJ2-2; no firm D call. CDR3 length: 13 amino acids. Per the germline V gene, CDR1 is SGHDT and CDR2 is YYEEEE. Trimming cost V 3 bases and J 6 bases, with 9 bases left between them. The CDR3 sequence: CASSWGRAGELFF. The CDR3 bases are TGTGCCAGCAGCTGGGGTAGGGCCGGGGAGCTGTTTTTT.

This chain uses TRBV6-5 with TRBJ1-1, with D tentatively TRBD1 (6 bases). V gave up 8 bases and J gave up 6 bases, with 16 bases separating them. Looked up from germline, CDR1 is MNHEY and CDR2 is SVGAGI. The CDR3 totals 13 residues. CDR3 region: CASGRGAGAEAFF. For the CDR3, the DNA is TGTGCCAGCGGCCGAGGGGCAGGGGCTGAAGCTTTCTTT.

J is TRBJ1-5 and V is TRBV3-1 (or the pseudogene TRBV3-2), with unresolved D. This CDR3 has 13 amino acids. Germline lookup yields CDR1 LGHDT and CDR2 YNNKEL (reference sequence). The germline V and J ends were trimmed by 0 bases and 6 bases, with 6 bases remaining between them. CDR3 in DNA: TGTGCCAGCAGCCAAGATGTCGGTCAGCCCCAGCATTTT. It specifies CASSQDVGQPQHF.

This clone was detected once. This chain uses TRBV30 with TRBJ2-3; 12 bases line up with TRBD2. J gave up 6 bases and V 1 base, and 5 bases lay outside the gene matches. The V gene's germline CDR1 is GTSNPN and CDR2 SVGIG (reference sequence). The CDR3 totals 15 residues. The CDR3 region has the DNA TGTGCCTGGAGTGGACTAGCGGGGGTGACCGATACGCAGTATTTT. It translates to CAWSGLAGVTDTQYF.

The chain is built from TRBV28 and TRBJ1-2; D call uncertain. CDR1 and CDR2 (germline): MDHEN, SYDVKM. This CDR3 is 12 amino acids long. Trimming removed 4 bases from V and 5 bases from J, with 8 bases in between. The chain's CDR3 is CASSSTVYGYTF. The CDR3 DNA reads as TGTGCCAGCAGTTCCACGGTATATGGCTACACCTTC.

Here the CDR3 reads CASSPRGTGNSPLHF. The CDR3 DNA reads TGTGCCAGCAGCCCGAGGGGGACAGGGAATTCACCCCTCCACTTT. The V call is TRBV9, the J call TRBJ1-6; 9 bases are a match to TRBD1. CDR1 and CDR2 from the germline V gene are SGDLS and YYNGEE. J lost 7 bases, V lost 4 bases, and 6 bases had no gene match. This CDR3 contains 15 residues.

The chain recombines TRBV11-1 with TRBJ1-3, with D perhaps TRBD1 (5 bases). Germline CDR1 is SGHAT and CDR2 is FQDESV (reference sequence). There are 14 residues in the CDR3. V lost 4 bases to trimming and J lost 0 bases, with 7 bases between them. CDR3 sequence: CASSSGYSGNTIYF. The CDR3 nucleotides read TGTGCCAGCAGCTCAGGGTACTCTGGAAACACCATATATTTT.

The genes are TRBV28 and TRBJ2-7, with a weak D call TRBD1 (6 bases). From germline, CDR1 is MDHEN and CDR2 SYDVKM. This CDR3 has 14 residues. V was shortened by 8 bases and J by 4 bases, with 18 bases between the two germline ends. The CDR3 loop reads CASGLSGAEYEQYF. CDR3 coding DNA: TGTGCCAGCGGTCTGTCAGGGGCGGAGTACGAGCAGTACTTC.

The chain has TRBV11-3 and TRBJ1-3, with D hard to call. V lost 1 base, J lost 2 bases, and 6 bases lay in between. The CDR3 is 14 amino acids. Per the germline V gene, CDR1 is SGHNT and CDR2 is YENEEA. The CDR3 region is CASSLGGAGNTIYF. CDR3 bases: TGTGCCAGCAGCTTAGGAGGTGCTGGAAACACCATATATTTT. Drawing the rest from reference TRBV11-3 and TRBJ1-3, the complete variable domain is EAGVVQSPRYKIIEKKQPVAFWCNPISGHNTLYWYLQNLGQGPELLIRYENEEAVDDSQLPKDRFSAERLKGVDSTLKIQPAELGDSAVYLCASSLGGAGNTIYFGEGSWLTVV.

The V and J genes are TRBV7-9 and TRBJ1-2; D unclear. The CDR3 contains 13 residues. Looked up from germline, CDR1 is SEHNR and CDR2 is FQNEAQ (reference sequence). Deletions cut 1 base from V and 8 bases from J, with 11 bases between. The CDR3 here is CASSLGRDYGYTF. The DNA of the CDR3 is TGTGCCAGCAGCTTAGGCCGGGATTACGGCTACACCTTC.

The J gene is TRBJ2-7, the V gene TRBV5-1; TRBD2 matches at 7 bases. J lost 8 bases, V lost 3 bases, and 11 bases had no gene match. The CDR3 spans 14 residues. CDR1 SGHRS and CDR2 YFSETQ come from the germline V gene. Here the CDR3 DNA reads TGCGCCAGCAGCTCAGATCCGGGACTATCCAAGCAGTACTTC. Protein: CASSSDPGLSKQYF.

The chain combines TRBV30 with TRBJ1-1; D is perhaps TRBD1 (5 bases). There are 13 residues in the CDR3. Trimming pared 4 bases from V and 3 bases from J, leaving 12 bases between. Germline-derived CDR1 and CDR2 are GTSNPN and SVGIG (reference sequence). DNA for the CDR3: TGTGCCTGGACGGGAGGGGCGGACACTGAAGCTTTCTTT. It is translated as CAWTGGADTEAFF.

This chain connects TRBV6-5 to TRBJ1-2; 9 bases fit TRBD1. Germline loops: CDR1 MNHEY, CDR2 SVGAGI. Trimming at V came to 2 bases and at J to 8 bases, leaving 9 bases not matched to a gene. CDR3 length: 15 amino acids. The CDR3 DNA is TGTGCCAGCAGTTACATGGGGACAGGGAATTACGGCTACACCTTC. Its protein is CASSYMGTGNYGYTF.

This clone appeared a single time. This chain joins TRBV27 and TRBJ2-5, with D possibly matching TRBD1 (5 bases). Between the trimmed V and J ends, which lost 6 bases and 5 bases, there was a span of 13 bases. Germline assignment: CDR1 MNHEY and CDR2 SMNVEV (reference sequence). The CDR3 has 13 residues. CDR3 nucleotides: TGTGCCAGCAGACAGGACAACGAGGAGACCCAGTACTTC. This encodes CASRQDNEETQYF.

This clone was counted a few times. V gene TRBV12-3 or TRBV12-4 combines with J gene TRBJ1-1; the D is unclear. CDR3 size: 13 residues. V was pared by 2 bases and J by 1 base, with 5 bases between. The CDR3 DNA reads as TGTGCCAGCAGTTTACCCCCGAACACTGAAGCTTTCTTT. This encodes CASSLPPNTEAFF.